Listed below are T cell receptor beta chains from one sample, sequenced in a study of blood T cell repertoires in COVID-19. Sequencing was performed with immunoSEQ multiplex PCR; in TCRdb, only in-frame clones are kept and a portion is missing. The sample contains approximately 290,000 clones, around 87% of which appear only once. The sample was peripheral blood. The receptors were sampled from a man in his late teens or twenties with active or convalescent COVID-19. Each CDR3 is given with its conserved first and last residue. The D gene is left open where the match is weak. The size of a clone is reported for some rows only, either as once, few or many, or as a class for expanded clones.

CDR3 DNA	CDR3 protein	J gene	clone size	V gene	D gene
TGCAGTGCTAGTTCGGTTGAGCAGTTCTTC	CSASSVEQFF	TRBJ2-1	NA	TRBV20-1	NA
TGCGCCAGCAGCCAGAGAGCTAGATTCGGCACAGATACGCAGTATTTT	CASSQRARFGTDTQYF	TRBJ2-3	NA	TRBV4-1	NA
TGCGCCAGCAGCTTGAAGGGGTCAACTAATGAAAAACTGTTTTTT	CASSLKGSTNEKLFF	TRBJ1-4	few	TRBV5-1	NA
TGTGCCAGCAGTTACTCGAGACTGGCAGATACGCAGTATTTT	CASSYSRLADTQYF	TRBJ2-3	NA	TRBV6-5	NA
TGTGCCATCAGTGACGGGCTCCCGCGGGGTAACGAGCAGTACTTC	CAISDGLPRGNEQYF	TRBJ2-7	NA	TRBV10-3	NA
TGTGCCAGCAGCTCCGCCGTTGGCAGCAATCAGCCCCAGCATTTT	CASSSAVGSNQPQHF	TRBJ1-5	NA	TRBV7-2	NA
TGTGCAAGTCGCTTAGCGCGGGACAGGGCCCCCGATCTTGGTGCCAAAAACATTCAGTACTTC	CASRLARDRAPDLGAKNIQYF	TRBJ2-4	NA	TRBV12-2	NA
TGCGCCAGCAGTCCCGGGGGGGCCCAAGAGACCCAGTACTTC	CASSPGGAQETQYF	TRBJ2-5	NA	TRBV5-1	TRBD2
TGTGCCATCCCAGGGGGTCTTAGCGGGGATACTGGCTACACCTTC	CAIPGGLSGDTGYTF	TRBJ1-2	NA	TRBV6-6	TRBD1
TGCGCCAGCAGCTCTGGGACAACCTACCTAGGGGATACGCAGTATTTT	CASSSGTTYLGDTQYF	TRBJ2-3	once	TRBV5-1	NA
TGTGCCAGTAGTTCAGCGGGAGGCGCCTACGAGCAGTACTTC	CASSSAGGAYEQYF	TRBJ2-7	NA	TRBV19	TRBD2
TGTGCCAGCATAACGAGAGCGGGGACAAATGGCTACACCTTC	CASITRAGTNGYTF	TRBJ1-2	NA	TRBV6-5	NA
TGTGCCACCAGCAGATCCAGGAACACTGAAGCTTTCTTT	CATSRSRNTEAFF	TRBJ1-1	NA	TRBV15	NA
TGTGCCAGTAGTATAGATCCTTCCCAACAGAACACCGGGGAGCTGTTTTTT	CASSIDPSQQNTGELFF	TRBJ2-2	NA	TRBV19	NA
TGTGCCAGCAGTTTAAGGGGACAGTACTACGAGCAGTACTTC	CASSLRGQYYEQYF	TRBJ2-7	NA	TRBV28	TRBD1
TGTGCCAGCAGCCTTAGCAAAAACATTCAGTACTTC	CASSLSKNIQYF	TRBJ2-4	NA	TRBV3-1/TRBV3-2	NA
TGTGCCAGCAGCCCGGGACAGAGTAGCAATCAGCCCCAGCATTTT	CASSPGQSSNQPQHF	TRBJ1-5	NA	TRBV9	TRBD1
TGTGCCAGTAGTATAGCCGGGTCTACCTACGAGCAGTACTTC	CASSIAGSTYEQYF	TRBJ2-7	NA	TRBV19	NA